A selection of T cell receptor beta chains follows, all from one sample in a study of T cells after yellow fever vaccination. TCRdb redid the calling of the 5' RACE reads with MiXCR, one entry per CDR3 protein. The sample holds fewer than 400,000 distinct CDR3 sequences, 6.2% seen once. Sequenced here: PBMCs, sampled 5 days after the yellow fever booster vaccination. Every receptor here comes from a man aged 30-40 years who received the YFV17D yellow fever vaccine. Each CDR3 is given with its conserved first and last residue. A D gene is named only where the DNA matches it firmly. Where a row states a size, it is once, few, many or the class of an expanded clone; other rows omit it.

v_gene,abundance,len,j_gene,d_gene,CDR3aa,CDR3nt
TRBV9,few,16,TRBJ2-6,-,CASSAGALSGANVLTF,TGTGCCAGCAGCGCCGGTGCCCTCTCTGGGGCCAACGTCCTGACTTTC
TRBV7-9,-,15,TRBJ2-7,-,CASSLRAGVTYEQYF,TGTGCCAGCAGCTTAAGGGCTGGGGTCACGTACGAGCAGTACTTC
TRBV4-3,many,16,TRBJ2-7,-,CASSQHFRERAYEQYF,TGCGCCAGCAGCCAACATTTTAGGGAGCGGGCGTACGAGCAGTACTTC
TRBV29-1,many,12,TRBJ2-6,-,CSAGRGANVLTF,TGCAGCGCGGGTAGGGGGGCCAACGTCCTGACTTTC
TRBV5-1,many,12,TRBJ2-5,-,CASSLSVETQYF,TGCGCCAGCAGCTTATCCGTGGAGACCCAGTACTTC
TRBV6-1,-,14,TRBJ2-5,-,CASSEIGAGETQYF,TGTGCCAGCAGTGAAATTGGGGCTGGAGAGACCCAGTACTTC
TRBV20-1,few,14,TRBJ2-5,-,CSARDRRFQETQYF,TGCAGTGCTAGAGACCGCCGGTTCCAAGAGACCCAGTACTTC
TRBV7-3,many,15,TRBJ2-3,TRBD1,CASSSTGGRIDTQYF,TGTGCCAGCAGCTCCACAGGGGGCAGGATAGATACGCAGTATTTT
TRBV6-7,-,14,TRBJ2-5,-,CASSYSDSQETQYF,TGTGCCAGCAGTTACTCTGACAGTCAAGAGACCCAGTACTTC
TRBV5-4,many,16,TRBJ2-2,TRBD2,CASSSQTSGRPGELFF,TGTGCCAGCAGCTCCCAGACTAGCGGGAGACCCGGGGAGCTGTTTTTT
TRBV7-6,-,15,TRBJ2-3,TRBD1,CASSARDRGTDTQYF,TGTGCCAGCAGCGCCCGGGACAGGGGTACAGATACGCAGTATTTT
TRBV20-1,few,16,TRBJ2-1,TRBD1,CSARGGTGGSLNEQFF,TGCAGTGCTAGAGGGGGGACAGGGGGAAGCCTCAATGAGCAGTTCTTC
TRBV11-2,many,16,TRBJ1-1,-,CASSLVRRGGDTEAFF,TGTGCCAGCAGCTTAGTGAGGAGAGGGGGTGACACTGAAGCTTTCTTT
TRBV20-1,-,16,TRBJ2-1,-,CSALVGGSTAYNEQFF,TGCAGTGCCTTAGTAGGGGGGAGCACCGCCTACAATGAGCAGTTCTTC
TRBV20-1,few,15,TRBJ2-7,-,CSASRGVGAQVEQYF,TGCAGTGCTAGTCGGGGTGTGGGGGCCCAAGTCGAGCAGTACTTC
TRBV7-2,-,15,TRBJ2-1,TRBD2,CASILGYSGSHEQFF,TGTGCCAGCATCTTAGGATATAGCGGGAGTCATGAGCAGTTCTTC
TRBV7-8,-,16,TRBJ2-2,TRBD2,CASGGRERINTGELFF,TGTGCCAGCGGCGGGCGGGAGAGGATCAACACCGGGGAGCTGTTTTTT
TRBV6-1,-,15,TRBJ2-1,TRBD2,CASSGGLSGTNEQFF,TGTGCCAGCAGCGGAGGCCTTAGCGGGACCAATGAGCAGTTCTTC
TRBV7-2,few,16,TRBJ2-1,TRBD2,CASSLVGTSGKNEQFF,TGTGCCAGCAGCTTAGTGGGGACTAGCGGGAAAAATGAGCAGTTCTTC
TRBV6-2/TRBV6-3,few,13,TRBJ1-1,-,CASSSRANTEAFF,TGTGCCAGCAGTTCCAGGGCGAACACTGAAGCTTTCTTT
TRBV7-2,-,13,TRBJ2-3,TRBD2,CAGLAGNTDTQYF,TGTGCCGGATTAGCGGGGAACACAGATACGCAGTATTTT
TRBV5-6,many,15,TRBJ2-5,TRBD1,CASSSTGGNQETQYF,TGTGCCAGCAGCTCGACAGGGGGGAACCAAGAGACCCAGTACTTC
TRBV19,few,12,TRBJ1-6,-,CASSHVDSPLHF,TGTGCCAGTAGTCACGTGGACTCACCCCTCCACTTT
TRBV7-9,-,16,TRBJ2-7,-,CASSPEAVRAPYEQYF,TGTGCCAGCAGCCCCGAAGCGGTTAGGGCCCCTTACGAGCAGTACTTC
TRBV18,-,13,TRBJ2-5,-,CASSPLPQETQYF,TGTGCCAGCTCACCCCTACCCCAAGAGACCCAGTACTTC
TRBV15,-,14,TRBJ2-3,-,CATSRDVGADTQYF,TGTGCCACCAGCAGAGATGTCGGTGCAGATACGCAGTATTTT
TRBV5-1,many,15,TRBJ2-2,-,CASSLAGANTGELFF,TGCGCCAGCAGCTTGGCGGGAGCCAACACCGGGGAGCTGTTTTTT
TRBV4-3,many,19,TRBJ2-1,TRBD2,CASSQPSGSAGGSYNEQFF,TGCGCCAGCAGCCAGCCTAGCGGGAGTGCAGGGGGCTCCTACAATGAGCAGTTCTTC
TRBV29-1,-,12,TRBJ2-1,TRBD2,CSAGAGVYEQFF,TGCAGCGCTGGAGCGGGAGTCTATGAGCAGTTCTTC
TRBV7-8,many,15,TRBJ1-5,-,CASSLGGLFGQPQHF,TGTGCCAGCAGCTTGGGGGGTCTTTTTGGTCAGCCCCAGCATTTT
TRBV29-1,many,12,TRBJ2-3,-,CSAEYGTDTQYF,TGCAGCGCGGAGTACGGCACAGATACGCAGTATTTT
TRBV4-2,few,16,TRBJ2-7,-,CASSHPGRGGSFEQYF,TGTGCCAGCAGCCACCCCGGACGAGGAGGTAGCTTCGAGCAGTACTTC
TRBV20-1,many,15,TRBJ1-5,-,CSARALAGVTQPQHF,TGCAGTGCTAGAGCTTTGGCAGGGGTTACTCAGCCCCAGCATTTT
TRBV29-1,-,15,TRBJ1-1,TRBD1,CSVEDHRGRDTEAFF,TGCAGCGTTGAAGACCACAGGGGGCGAGACACTGAAGCTTTCTTT
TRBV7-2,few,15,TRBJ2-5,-,CASSLGLSVRETQYF,TGTGCCAGCAGCCTAGGACTATCGGTCAGAGAGACCCAGTACTTC
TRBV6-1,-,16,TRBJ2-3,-,CARIRAAGPSTDTQYF,TGTGCCAGAATCCGAGCGGCGGGACCTAGCACAGATACGCAGTATTTT
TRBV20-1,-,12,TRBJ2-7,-,CSVHRPNYEQYF,TGCAGTGTTCACCGGCCGAACTACGAGCAGTACTTC
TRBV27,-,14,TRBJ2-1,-,CASTRGATSNEQFF,TGTGCCAGCACTCGAGGGGCGACTAGCAATGAGCAGTTCTTC
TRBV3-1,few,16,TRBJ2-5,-,CASSSPAEPLQETQYF,TGTGCCAGCAGCTCCCCGGCGGAACCTCTTCAAGAGACCCAGTACTTC
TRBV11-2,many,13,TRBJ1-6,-,CASRAAAREPLHF,TGTGCCAGCAGGGCGGCCGCACGGGAACCCCTCCACTTT
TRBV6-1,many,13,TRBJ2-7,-,CASSRDPDYEQYF,TGTGCCAGCAGTCGGGACCCGGACTACGAGCAGTACTTC
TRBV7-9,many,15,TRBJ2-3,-,CASSLQTDHMDTQYF,TGTGCCAGCAGCCTCCAGACTGACCATATGGATACGCAGTATTTT
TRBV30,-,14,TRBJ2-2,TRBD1,CAWDRGFRTGELFF,TGTGCCTGGGACAGGGGCTTTCGAACCGGGGAGCTGTTTTTT
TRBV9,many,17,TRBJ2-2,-,CASSNTQTLLGPGELFF,TGTGCCAGCAGCAACACCCAGACCCTATTGGGCCCCGGGGAGCTGTTTTTT
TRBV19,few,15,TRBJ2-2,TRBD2,CASSELAGGSGELFF,TGTGCCAGTAGTGAGCTAGCGGGAGGCTCCGGGGAGCTGTTTTTT